The TCR beta chain described here comes from a study of T cell responses to AZD1222 COVID-19 vaccine. This CDR3 comprises 15 residues. Germline V gene sequence: CDR1 MDHEN, CDR2 SYDVKM. J was trimmed by 3 bases and V by 5 bases; bases with no gene match: 3. This clone was found once. Antigen specificity is unknown. General observations from the study: Every sample of the repertoires postdated the peak T cell response. White British ancestry dominated among donors, who included more females, and clonal diversity was possibly underestimated. Distributed over spike, vaccine-associated CD4 TCRs predominated at 160-218 and 743-854.

Method: immunoSEQ multiplex PCR; TCRdb's copy keeps in-frame clones and lacks some. The table lists 55,000 to 65,000 clones, 80% to 90% of them singletons. This chain links TRBV28 with TRBJ2-1; 11 nucleotides line up with TRBD1. The sequence derives from an adult in good health. The starting material was peripheral blood, obtained on day 0 of AZD1222 vaccination. The CDR3 reads CASSVGTGGYNEQFF. In nucleotides, the CDR3 is TGTGCCAGCAGTGTAGGGACAGGGGGCTACAATGAGCAGTTCTTC.